The T cell receptor beta chain described here comes from a study of blood T cell repertoires in COVID-19. About the study: In each case, the material was cDNA or gDNA derived from T cells, B-cell-depleted T cells, or PBMCs.

In the study's own analysis: By means of reference gene primer amplification, nucleated cell counts were estimated. Here immunoSEQ multiplex PCR was the method, and the copy in TCRdb shows in-frame clones only, minus some. The V and J calls and the clone size are those of that table, but D and trimming were determined from the DNA. The data contain about 160,000 clones, more than 70% of them singletons. This clone showed up just a few times. Recruitment covered about two dozen US areas and drew participants whose ages spanned roughly 18 to 90 years. What the recovered Cohort 3 donors had was two negative PCRs, clearance, or symptom resolution. The sequencing input was PBMCs or T cells enriched from blood (not recorded which). The TCR was taken from a man between 60 and 75 years old who had recovered from COVID-19.

CDR3: CASSVWDISGNTIYF. The CDR3 nucleotides are TGTGCCAGCAGCGTTTGGGACATCTCTGGAAACACCATATATTTT. The chain links TRBV9 to TRBJ1-3, with D possibly TRBD1 on 6 matching bases. The V end was cut by 2 bases, the J end by 0 bases, with 9 bases between. This CDR3 has 15 amino acids. The germline V gene encodes CDR1 SGDLS and CDR2 YYNGEE.